These 9 T cell receptor beta chains originate from one sample sequenced in a study of T cells in Graves' hyperthyroidism and ophthalmopathy. Researchers amplified the TCR beta CDR3 regions from RNA transcripts. The TCR CDR3 was amplified in a first-round RT-PCR using the HTBI primer set. TCRdb analysed the multiplex PCR reads with MiXCR anew, one entry per CDR3 protein. The table includes under 400,000 distinct CDR3 sequences, approximately 14% detected once. The sample was blood. The receptors derive from a woman between 18 and 29 years old with Graves' hyperthyroidism that later progressed to Graves' ophthalmopathy.

This clonotype was counted between two and nine times. This chain links TRBV27 with TRBJ2-1, with D tentatively TRBD1 or TRBD2 (5 bases each). The CDR3 length is 14 residues. In germline, CDR1 is MNHEY, CDR2 SMNVEV (reference sequence). V gave up 1 base and J gave up 8 bases, with 12 bases separating them. Written as DNA, the CDR3 is TGTGCCAGCAGTTTATTTGGGGGAGAGGATGAGCAGTTCTTC. Translation: CASSLFGGEDEQFF.

This clonotype was seen many times. The rearrangement uses TRBV3-1 and TRBJ1-2; D gene unclear. Deletions cut 0 bases from V and 4 bases from J, with 3 bases between. The CDR3 loop spans 12 amino acids. Germline V gene data show CDR1 as LGHDT and CDR2 as YNNKEL (reference sequence). The chain's CDR3 is CASSQESYGYTF. The CDR3 DNA follows: TGTGCCAGCAGCCAAGAAAGCTATGGCTACACCTTC.

This chain connects TRBV28 to TRBJ2-7; 8 bases agree with TRBD2. CDR1 and CDR2 (germline): MDHEN, SYDVKM. The junction had 9 bases not matched to a gene; V was cut back by 8 bases and J by 9 bases. There are 12 residues in the CDR3. In DNA form, the CDR3 reads TGTGCCAGCCGGGAGGGCGGTGCGGGGCAGTACTTC. Translation gives CASREGGAGQYF.

Concerning this clonotype itself: This may stem from a read error, because a much larger clone lies one nucleotide away. The chain employs TRBV3-1 and TRBJ2-7, with a weak D call TRBD2 (6 bases). The CDR3 spans 14 residues. Deletions cut 1 base from V and 6 bases from J, with 13 bases between. Germline CDR1 LGHDT, CDR2 YNNKEL (reference sequence). The DNA for the CDR3 is TGTGCCAGCAGCCAAGGGGGGACTCTTGGCGAGCAGTACTTC. Its translation: CASSQGGTLGEQYF.

This clonotype was counted only a few times. The rearrangement joins TRBV11-2 to TRBJ2-2; no reliable D call. Per the germline V gene, CDR1 is SGHAT and CDR2 is FQNNGV. The CDR3 length is 16 residues. The V and J ends lost 2 bases and 6 bases respectively, with 16 bases between them. This CDR3 is CASSLNLPDPAGELFF. The CDR3 bases are TGTGCCAGCAGCTTAAATCTCCCTGACCCCGCCGGGGAGCTGTTTTTT.

This clonotype was detected ten times or more. The chain carries TRBV28 and TRBJ2-4; D is uncertain. This CDR3 region has 16 residues. Germline V gene data show CDR1 as MDHEN and CDR2 as SYDVKM. V was clipped by 1 base and J by 0 bases, with 10 bases between them. The chain's CDR3 is CASSLSGPLAKNIQYF. CDR3 coding DNA: TGTGCCAGCAGTTTATCTGGACCCTTAGCCAAAAACATTCAGTACTTC.

This clonotype occurred many times. J is TRBJ1-1 and V is TRBV2, with TRBD1 identical over 10 bases. The CDR3 contains 13 residues. Per germline, CDR1 SNHLY and CDR2 FYNNEI. V dropped 5 bases and J dropped 6; count of bases not matched to a gene: 3. DNA of the CDR3: TGTGCCAGCAGTCAAGGGACAGGGGCTGAAGCTTTCTTT. This gives the protein CASSQGTGAEAFF.

In this sample, this clonotype turned up many times. This sequence joins TRBV28 and TRBJ2-1, with a weak D call TRBD1 (6 bases). This CDR3 is built from 14 residues. Per germline, CDR1 MDHEN and CDR2 SYDVKM. V was cut by 6 bases and J by 4 bases, with 13 bases left in between. The CDR3 reads CASRETGLYNEQFF. The CDR3 DNA follows: TGTGCCAGCAGAGAGACAGGCCTTTACAATGAGCAGTTCTTC.

This clonotype was counted only a few times. The chain uses TRBV20-1 and TRBJ1-3; D gene uncertain. V was trimmed by 1 base and J by 0 bases, leaving 10 bases between them. The length of the CDR3 is 15 residues. Per the germline V gene, CDR1 is DFQATT and CDR2 is SNEGSKA (reference sequence). The CDR3, as DNA: TGCAGTGCTAGAGCGCCGGATGGCTCTGGAAACACCATATATTTT. Its translation is CSARAPDGSGNTIYF.